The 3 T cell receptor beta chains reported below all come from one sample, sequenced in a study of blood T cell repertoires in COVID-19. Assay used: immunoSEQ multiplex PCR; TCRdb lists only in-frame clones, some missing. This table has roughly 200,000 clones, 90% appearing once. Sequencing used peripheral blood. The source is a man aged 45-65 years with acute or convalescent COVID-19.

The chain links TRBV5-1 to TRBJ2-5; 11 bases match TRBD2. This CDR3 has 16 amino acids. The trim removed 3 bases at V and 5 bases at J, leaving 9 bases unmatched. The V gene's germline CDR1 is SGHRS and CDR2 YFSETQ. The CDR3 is CASSYGGTSGGETQYF. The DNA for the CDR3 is TGCGCCAGCAGCTATGGCGGGACTAGCGGTGGGGAGACCCAGTACTTC.

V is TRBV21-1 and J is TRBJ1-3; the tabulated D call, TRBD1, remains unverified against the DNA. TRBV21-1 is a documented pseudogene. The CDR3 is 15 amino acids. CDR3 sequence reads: CASSKEQSSGNTIYF. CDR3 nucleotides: TGTGCCAGCAGCAAAGAACAGAGCTCTGGAAACACCATATATTTT.

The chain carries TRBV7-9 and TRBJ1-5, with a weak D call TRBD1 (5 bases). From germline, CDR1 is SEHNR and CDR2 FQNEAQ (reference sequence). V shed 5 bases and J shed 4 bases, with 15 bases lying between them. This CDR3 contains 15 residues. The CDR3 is CASSRDLAGNQPQHF. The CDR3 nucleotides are TGTGCCAGCAGCCGGGACTTGGCTGGGAATCAGCCCCAGCATTTT. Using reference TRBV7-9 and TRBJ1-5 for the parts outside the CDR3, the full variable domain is DTGVSQNPRHKITKRGQNVTFRCDPISEHNRLYWYRQTLGQGPEFLTYFQNEAQLEKSRLLSDRFSAERPKGSFSTLEIQRTEQGDSAMYLCASSRDLAGNQPQHFGDGTRLSIL.